This T cell receptor (beta chain) was found in a study of cytomegalovirus exposure and HLA in healthy donors. The study, taken as a whole, reports: Listed as cytomegalovirus-associated were about 160 TCR beta chains. An analysis done earlier found most TCR beta V segments productive about 87% or about 30% of the time. Available immune exposure information was restricted to CMV serostatus only.

60 Vbeta and 13 Jbeta primers were used in PCR. Sequenced by immunoSEQ multiplex PCR; TCRdb stores in-frame clones only, minus some. This sample yields some 70,000 clones, of which roughly 79% are seen a single time; around 6% belongs to the top ten. This CDR3 spans 15 amino acids. Germline CDR1 and CDR2: SSHAT and FNYEAQ (reference sequence). As to this clone: The antigen remains unidentified.

J is TRBJ1-1 and V is TRBV7-7; 10 bases agree with TRBD1. The specimen was PBMCs. The source of this sequence is a man between 50 and 59 years old in good health and CMV-seronegative. CDR3 bases: TGTGCTAGCGGCCAAGGGACAGGGGTTGGCACTGAAGCTTTCTTT. Its protein is CASGQGTGVGTEAFF.